The next 10 T cell receptor beta chains were all read from a single sample in a study of CD8+CD57+ T cells in acquired aplastic anemia. The study profiled TCR beta VDJ and CDR3 using genomic DNA as template. TCRdb fed the reads into MiXCR, producing one record per CDR3 protein. The sample contains some 140,000 distinct CDR3 sequences, around two fifths of which appear only once. Sequencing input: sorted CD4+, CD8+, or CD8+CD57+ T cells (not recorded which) from PBMCs. The receptor set was obtained from a human donor in good health, serving as a control.

This clonotype was found many times. V and J are TRBV28 and TRBJ1-5; D remains unclear. Germline assignment: CDR1 MDHEN and CDR2 SYDVKM. This CDR3 has 15 amino acids. V dropped 5 bases and J dropped 1 base, with 12 bases sitting between them. CDR3 bases: TGTGCCAGCAGTCTCGTCTCCCCCAGCAATCAGCCCCAGCATTTT. As protein: CASSLVSPSNQPQHF.

This chain links TRBV10-3 with TRBJ2-7; TRBD1 agrees at 7 bases. The CDR3 totals 13 residues. V was pared by 8 bases and J by 2 bases, with 6 bases of the junction left unmatched. Germline CDR1 ENHRY, CDR2 SYGVKD. CDR3 in amino acids: CAISTGTPYEQYF. The CDR3 DNA is TGTGCCATCTCGACAGGGACCCCCTACGAGCAGTACTTC.

This chain links TRBV11-2 with TRBJ2-1; 13 nucleotides match TRBD2. This CDR3 spans 17 amino acids. Looked up from germline, CDR1 is SGHAT and CDR2 is FQNNGV. With V trimmed by 5 bases and J by 3 bases, 7 bases remained unmatched. The CDR3 reads CASSLPGLAGVYNEQFF. The CDR3, as DNA: TGTGCCAGCAGCCTACCCGGACTAGCGGGAGTCTACAATGAGCAGTTCTTC.

At least ten counts were recorded for this clonotype. This sequence joins TRBV19 and TRBJ2-3; a weak D match, TRBD1 (6 bases). This CDR3 comprises 14 residues. V lost 0 bases and J 4 bases, leaving 8 bases between the germline ends. Germline V gene data show CDR1 as LNHDA and CDR2 as SQIVND (reference sequence). CDR3 loop: CASSIEGAADTQYF. CDR3 nucleotides: TGTGCCAGTAGTATAGAGGGGGCGGCAGATACGCAGTATTTT.

This clonotype showed up just a few times. The chain links TRBV5-1 to TRBJ1-4; D is ambiguous. Between the trimmed V and J ends, which lost 5 bases and 8 bases, there was a span of 13 bases. Germline V gives CDR1 SGHRS, CDR2 YFSETQ. CDR3 length: 13 amino acids. CDR3 sequence: CASSSGSSEKLFF. The CDR3 DNA reads as TGCGCCAGCAGTTCGGGGTCTAGCGAAAAACTGTTTTTT.

Only a few counts were recorded for this clonotype. The chain uses TRBV20-1 and TRBJ2-7, with 13 nucleotides matching TRBD2. Germline V gene lookup returns CDR1 DFQATT and CDR2 SNEGSKA (reference sequence). The CDR3 is 15 residues long. V was clipped by 5 bases and J by 3 bases; unmatched bases: 7. The CDR3 sequence is CSAGLGTSGVYEQYF. The CDR3 coding sequence is TGCAGTGCTGGACTTGGGACTAGCGGGGTCTACGAGCAGTACTTC.

There are many counts of this clonotype. The chain employs TRBV11-3 and TRBJ1-5; perhaps TRBD1 as D (5 bases). Germline assignment: CDR1 SGHNT and CDR2 YENEEA. This CDR3 has 15 amino acids. Trimming pared 5 bases from V and 7 bases from J, leaving 18 bases between. In DNA form, the CDR3 reads TGTGCCAGCAGCCCCACGCAGGGTGTGAGGCAGCCCCAGCATTTT. Translation gives CASSPTQGVRQPQHF.

The chain employs TRBV20-1 and TRBJ2-5; 16 bases are a match to TRBD2. This CDR3 has 17 residues. V lost 6 bases and J lost 1; bases outside the gene matches: 8. Per the germline V gene, CDR1 is DFQATT and CDR2 is SNEGSKA (reference sequence). The CDR3 DNA is TGCAGTGCCTCGGGACTAGCGGGGGGGTCCGTCCAAGAGACCCAGTACTTC. Protein: CSASGLAGGSVQETQYF.

The table lists this clonotype with many counts. The V call is TRBV12-3 or TRBV12-4, the J call TRBJ1-1, with TRBD1 matching over 7 bases. Germline trimming cut 8 bases from V and 7 bases from J; bases unmatched to any gene: 7. CDR3 size: 12 residues. In DNA form, the CDR3 reads TGTGCCAGCGTGACAGGGTGGGGTGAAGCTTTCTTT. Residues: CASVTGWGEAFF.

A word on this clonotype: An end of the junction differs from the germline gene, which may be a read error. The CDR3 coding sequence is TGTGCCGGCAGCTTAGCTGGACGGAACCCTGGGGCCAACGTCCTGACTTTC. This sequence encodes CAGSLAGRNPGANVLTF. The genes are TRBV7-2 and TRBJ2-6; no clear D. CDR1 is SGHTA, CDR2 FQGNSA, per germline. CDR3 length equals 17 residues. Full variable domain (missing parts from reference TRBV7-2 and TRBJ2-6): GAGVSQSPSNKVTEKGKDVELRCDPISGHTALYWYRQSLGQGLEFLIYFQGNSAPDKSGLPSDRFSAERTGGSVSTLTIQRTQQEDSAVYLCAGSLAGRNPGANVLTFGAGSRLTVL.